The rows below give T cell receptor beta chains drawn from one sample of a study of OX40 agonist ivuxolimab in advanced cancers. This table comes from immunoSEQ multiplex PCR, and its TCRdb copy is limited to in-frame clones, with some not included. This table has some 77,000 clones, 80% to 90% appearing once. Material: CD4+ or CD8+ T cells sorted from blood, obtained in a trial of the OX40 agonist ivuxolimab. The receptors were sampled from an adult with an advanced solid tumor such as melanoma, head and neck, liver or kidney cancer. Each CDR3 is given with its conserved first and last residue. Fields, in order: CDR3 DNA, CDR3 protein, J gene, V gene, clone size, D gene. A D gene is named only where the DNA matches it firmly. Some rows mark clone size as missing; the rest say once, few, many or name a class of expanded clone.

CDR3nt: TGTGCCAGCAGTAGGGACAGGGAGAACACTGAAGCTTTCTTT
CDR3aa: CASSRDRENTEAFF
j_gene: TRBJ1-1
v_gene: TRBV6-6
abundance: .
d_gene: TRBD1

CDR3nt: TGTGCCAGCTCATCATCCTCAGAGACCCAGTACTTC
CDR3aa: CASSSSSETQYF
j_gene: TRBJ2-5
v_gene: TRBV18
abundance: .
d_gene: .

CDR3nt: TGTGCCAGCAGTCTGCGACGGGGCAGCTCCTACGAGCAGTACTTC
CDR3aa: CASSLRRGSSYEQYF
j_gene: TRBJ2-7
v_gene: TRBV7-2
abundance: .
d_gene: .

CDR3nt: TGTGCCAGCAGCTTAGTGGCGGGGAGGAGGGAAGAGAATGAGCAGTTCTTC
CDR3aa: CASSLVAGRREENEQFF
j_gene: TRBJ2-1
v_gene: TRBV11-3
abundance: .
d_gene: .

CDR3nt: TGTGCCAGCAGCTCTGGTAGTGCGCAGTACTTC
CDR3aa: CASSSGSAQYF
j_gene: TRBJ2-7
v_gene: TRBV13
abundance: few
d_gene: .

CDR3nt: TGTGCCAGCAGCTTAGACGGGAGGGCCGGAGATACGCAGTATTTT
CDR3aa: CASSLDGRAGDTQYF
j_gene: TRBJ2-3
v_gene: TRBV7-3
abundance: .
d_gene: TRBD2

CDR3nt: TGTGCCTGGAGTGTAATAGCGGGAGGTGGTGAGACCGGGGAGCTGTTTTTT
CDR3aa: CAWSVIAGGGETGELFF
j_gene: TRBJ2-2
v_gene: TRBV30
abundance: .
d_gene: TRBD2

CDR3nt: TGTGCCAGCAGTCTTAACCCAGACTATGAAAAACTGTTTTTT
CDR3aa: CASSLNPDYEKLFF
j_gene: TRBJ1-4
v_gene: TRBV9
abundance: .
d_gene: .

CDR3nt: TGTGCCAGCAGCTGGACTAGCGGGGGGGCGGGAACAGATACGCAGTATTTT
CDR3aa: CASSWTSGGAGTDTQYF
j_gene: TRBJ2-3
v_gene: TRBV7-2
abundance: .
d_gene: TRBD2

CDR3nt: TGTGCCAGCAGCGTCACAGGGGGCGGCTACACCTTC
CDR3aa: CASSVTGGGYTF
j_gene: TRBJ1-2
v_gene: TRBV9
abundance: .
d_gene: TRBD1

CDR3nt: TGTGCCAGCAGTGAACAGAGGACCGACAATCAGCCCCAGCATTTT
CDR3aa: CASSEQRTDNQPQHF
j_gene: TRBJ1-5
v_gene: TRBV6-1
abundance: .
d_gene: .

CDR3nt: TGTGCCAGCAGCCAACGGGTAGCGGGCAACGAGCAGTTCTTC
CDR3aa: CASSQRVAGNEQFF
j_gene: TRBJ2-1
v_gene: TRBV7-3
abundance: .
d_gene: TRBD2

CDR3nt: TGTGCCAGCAGCTTGAGACTAGCGGGAGGCGGGGAGACCCAGTACTTC
CDR3aa: CASSLRLAGGGETQYF
j_gene: TRBJ2-5
v_gene: TRBV5-5
abundance: .
d_gene: TRBD2

CDR3nt: TGCGCCAGCAGCCTTGACGGACAGAACTATGGCTACACCTTC
CDR3aa: CASSLDGQNYGYTF
j_gene: TRBJ1-2
v_gene: TRBV5-1
abundance: few
d_gene: .